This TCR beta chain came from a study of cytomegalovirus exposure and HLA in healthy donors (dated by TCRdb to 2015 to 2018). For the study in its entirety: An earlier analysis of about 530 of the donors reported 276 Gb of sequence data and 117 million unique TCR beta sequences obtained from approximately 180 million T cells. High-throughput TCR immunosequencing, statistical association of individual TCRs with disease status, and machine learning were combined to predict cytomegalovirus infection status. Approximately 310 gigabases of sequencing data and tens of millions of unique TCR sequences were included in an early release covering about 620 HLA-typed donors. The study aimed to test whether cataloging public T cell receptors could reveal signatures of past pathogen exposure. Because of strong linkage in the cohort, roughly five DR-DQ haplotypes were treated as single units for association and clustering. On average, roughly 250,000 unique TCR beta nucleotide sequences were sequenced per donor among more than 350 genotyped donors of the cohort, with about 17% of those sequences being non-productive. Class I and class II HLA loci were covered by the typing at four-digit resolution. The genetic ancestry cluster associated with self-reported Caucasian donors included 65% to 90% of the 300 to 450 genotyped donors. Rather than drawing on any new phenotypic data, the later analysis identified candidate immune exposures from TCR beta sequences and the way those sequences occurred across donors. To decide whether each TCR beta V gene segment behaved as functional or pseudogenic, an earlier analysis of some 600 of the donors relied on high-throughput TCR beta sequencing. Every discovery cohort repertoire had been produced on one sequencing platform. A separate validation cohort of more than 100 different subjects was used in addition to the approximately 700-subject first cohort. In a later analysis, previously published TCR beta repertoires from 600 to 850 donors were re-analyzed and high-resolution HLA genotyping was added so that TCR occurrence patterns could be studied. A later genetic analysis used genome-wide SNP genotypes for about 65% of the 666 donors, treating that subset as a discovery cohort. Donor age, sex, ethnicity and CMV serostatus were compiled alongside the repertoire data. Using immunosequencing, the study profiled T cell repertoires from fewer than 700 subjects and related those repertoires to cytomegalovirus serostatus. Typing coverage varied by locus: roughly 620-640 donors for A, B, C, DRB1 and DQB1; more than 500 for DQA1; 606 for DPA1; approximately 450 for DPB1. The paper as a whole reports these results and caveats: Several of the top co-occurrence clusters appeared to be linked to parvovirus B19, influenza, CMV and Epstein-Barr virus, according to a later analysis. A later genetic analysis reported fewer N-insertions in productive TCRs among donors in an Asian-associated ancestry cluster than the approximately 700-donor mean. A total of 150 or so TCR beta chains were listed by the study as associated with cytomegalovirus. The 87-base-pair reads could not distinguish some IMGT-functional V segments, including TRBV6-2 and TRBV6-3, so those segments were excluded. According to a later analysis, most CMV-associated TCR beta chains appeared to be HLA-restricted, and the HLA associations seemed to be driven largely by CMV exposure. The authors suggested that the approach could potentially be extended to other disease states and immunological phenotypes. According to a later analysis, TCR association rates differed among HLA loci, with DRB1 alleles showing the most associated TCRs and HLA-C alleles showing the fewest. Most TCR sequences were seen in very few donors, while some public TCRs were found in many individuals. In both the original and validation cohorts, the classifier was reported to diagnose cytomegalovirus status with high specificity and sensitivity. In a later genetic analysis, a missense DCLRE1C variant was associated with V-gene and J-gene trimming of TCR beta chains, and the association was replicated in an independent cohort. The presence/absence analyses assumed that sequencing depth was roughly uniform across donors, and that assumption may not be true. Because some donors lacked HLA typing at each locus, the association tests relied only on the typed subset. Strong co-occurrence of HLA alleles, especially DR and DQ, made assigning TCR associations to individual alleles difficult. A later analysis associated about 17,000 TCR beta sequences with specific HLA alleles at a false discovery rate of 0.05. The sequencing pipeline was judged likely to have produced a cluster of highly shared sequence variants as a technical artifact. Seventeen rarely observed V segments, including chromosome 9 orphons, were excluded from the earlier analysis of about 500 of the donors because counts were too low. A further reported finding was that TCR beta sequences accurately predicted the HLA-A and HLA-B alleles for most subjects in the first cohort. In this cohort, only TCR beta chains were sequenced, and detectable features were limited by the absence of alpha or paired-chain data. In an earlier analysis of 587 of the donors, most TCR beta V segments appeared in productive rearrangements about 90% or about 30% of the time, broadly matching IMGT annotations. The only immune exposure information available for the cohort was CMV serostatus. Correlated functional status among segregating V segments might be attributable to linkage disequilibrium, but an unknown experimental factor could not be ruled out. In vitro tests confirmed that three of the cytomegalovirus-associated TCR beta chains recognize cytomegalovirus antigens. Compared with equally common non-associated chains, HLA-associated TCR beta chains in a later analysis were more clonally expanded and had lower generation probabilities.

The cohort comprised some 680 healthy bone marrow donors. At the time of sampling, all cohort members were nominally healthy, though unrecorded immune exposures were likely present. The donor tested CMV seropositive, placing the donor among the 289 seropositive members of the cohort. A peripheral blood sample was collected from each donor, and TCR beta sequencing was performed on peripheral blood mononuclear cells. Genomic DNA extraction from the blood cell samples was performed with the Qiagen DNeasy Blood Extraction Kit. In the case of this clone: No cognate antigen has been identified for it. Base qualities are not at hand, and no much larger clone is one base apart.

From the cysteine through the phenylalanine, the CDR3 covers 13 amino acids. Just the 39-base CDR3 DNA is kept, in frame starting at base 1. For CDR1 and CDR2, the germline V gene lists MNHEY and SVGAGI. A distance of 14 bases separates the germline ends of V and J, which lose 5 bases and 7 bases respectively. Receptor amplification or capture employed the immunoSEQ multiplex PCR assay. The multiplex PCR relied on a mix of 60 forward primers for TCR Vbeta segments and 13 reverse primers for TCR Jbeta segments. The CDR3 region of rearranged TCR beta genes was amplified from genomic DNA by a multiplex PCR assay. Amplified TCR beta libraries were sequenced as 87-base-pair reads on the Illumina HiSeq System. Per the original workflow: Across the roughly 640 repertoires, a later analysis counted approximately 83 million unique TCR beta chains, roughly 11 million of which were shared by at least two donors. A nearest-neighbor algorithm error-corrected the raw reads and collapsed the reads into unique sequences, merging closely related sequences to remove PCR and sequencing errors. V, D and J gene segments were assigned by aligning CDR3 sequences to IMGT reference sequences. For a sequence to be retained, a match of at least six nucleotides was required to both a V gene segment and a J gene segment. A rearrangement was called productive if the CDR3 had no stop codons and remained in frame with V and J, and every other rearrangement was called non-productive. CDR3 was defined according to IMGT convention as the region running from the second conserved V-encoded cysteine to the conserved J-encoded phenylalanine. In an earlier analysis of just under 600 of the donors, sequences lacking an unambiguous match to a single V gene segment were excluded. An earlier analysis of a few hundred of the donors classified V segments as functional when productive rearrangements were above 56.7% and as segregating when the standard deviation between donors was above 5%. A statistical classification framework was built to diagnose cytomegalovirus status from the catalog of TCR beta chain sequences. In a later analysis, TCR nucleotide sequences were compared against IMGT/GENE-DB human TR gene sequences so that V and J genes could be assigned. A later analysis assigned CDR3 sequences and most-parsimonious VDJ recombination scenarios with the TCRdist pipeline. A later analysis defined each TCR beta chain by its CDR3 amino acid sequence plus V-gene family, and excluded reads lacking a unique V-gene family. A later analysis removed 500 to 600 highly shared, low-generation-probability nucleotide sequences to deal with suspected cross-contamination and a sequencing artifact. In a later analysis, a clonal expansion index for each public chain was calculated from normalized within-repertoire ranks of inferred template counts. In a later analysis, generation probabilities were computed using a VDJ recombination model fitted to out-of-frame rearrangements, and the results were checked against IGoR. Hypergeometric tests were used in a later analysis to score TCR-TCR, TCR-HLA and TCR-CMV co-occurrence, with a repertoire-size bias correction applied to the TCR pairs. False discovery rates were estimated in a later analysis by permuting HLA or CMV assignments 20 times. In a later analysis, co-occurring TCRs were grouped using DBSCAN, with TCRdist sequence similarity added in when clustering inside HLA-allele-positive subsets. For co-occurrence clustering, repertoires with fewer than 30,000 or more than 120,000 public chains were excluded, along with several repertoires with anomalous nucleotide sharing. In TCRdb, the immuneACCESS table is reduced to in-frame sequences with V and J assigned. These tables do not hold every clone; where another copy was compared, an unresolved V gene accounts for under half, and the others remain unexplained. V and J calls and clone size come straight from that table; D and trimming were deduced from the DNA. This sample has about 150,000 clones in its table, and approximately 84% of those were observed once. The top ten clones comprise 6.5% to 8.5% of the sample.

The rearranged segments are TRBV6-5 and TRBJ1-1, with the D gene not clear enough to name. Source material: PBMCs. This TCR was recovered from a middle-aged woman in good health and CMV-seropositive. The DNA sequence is TGTGCCAGCAGTATAGACGGAGCCAGTGAAGCTTTCTTT. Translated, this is CASSIDGASEAFF.